The entry below gives a single TCR beta chain sequence along with its context. No antigen is known for it. An Oncomine TCR Beta short-read assay was used to sequence the DNA from cultured CD4+ T cells. MiXCR, applied by TCRdb to the PCR reads, yields one record per CDR3 protein. This table holds 8,500 to 13,000 distinct CDR3 sequences, 60% to 75% found once. After removal of 3 bases from V and 8 bases from J, the junction contained 9 bases not matched to a gene. This CDR3 has 16 residues. Germline V lookup: CDR1 SGHTA, CDR2 FQGNSA. The sample's treatment: roughly 10-day PBMC culture with coronavirus spike peptide pools or control peptides (ViraFEST assay). PBMC cultures, at two million cells per well, received about 10 IU/ml IL-2 and around 11 ug/ml peptide pools. The data belong to a study of vaccination and CD4 T cells after COVID-19. On the study more broadly: Convalescent participants consisted of six males and four females, two being Hispanic. The authors gave control cultures a CEFX pool, an HIV-1 Nef pool, or no peptide.

Findings and limits, study-wide: This study had few convalescent patients and no early post-infection samples.

Sequencing was done on a sample of CD4+ T cells from blood, cultured in vitro. The source of this sequence is a human donor who had recovered from COVID-19. This chain uses TRBV7-2 with TRBJ1-6; TRBD1 matches at 8 bases. DNA for the CDR3: TGTGCCAGCAGCTTCCTAGGACAGGGAGGGGATTCACCCCTCCACTTT. Its translation is CASSFLGQGGDSPLHF.